This T cell receptor beta chain was found in a study of blood T cell repertoires in COVID-19. The overall study: PBMCs, B-cell-depleted T cells, or T cells were the source of the cDNA or gDNA that made up the material.

Measured with immunoSEQ multiplex PCR; TCRdb has only the in-frame clones, and not every one. Among fewer than 250,000 clones listed, around 90% were seen once. Germline-derived CDR1 and CDR2 are ENHRY and SYGVKD. The CDR3 totals 14 residues. The ends lost 6 bases at V and 4 bases at J; junction bases unmatched: 6. A case of COVID-19 had been met by exposed participants within 2 weeks before study entry. The sequenced sample was PBMCs or T cells enriched from blood (not recorded which). This TCR came from a man in his forties or fifties who had been exposed to COVID-19. The chain recombines TRBV10-3 with TRBJ2-1; TRBD1 agrees at 7 bases. The CDR3 DNA reads as TGTGCCATCAGAGAGGGACAGTTATACAATGAGCAGTTCTTC. Protein sequence: CAIREGQLYNEQFF.